This T cell receptor beta chain was identified during a study of blood T cells in healthy people across ages. Through a sample-barcoded 5' primer and a J-beta primer mix, a second PCR was run for roughly 6 to 12 cycles. TCRdb called the 5' RACE reads again in MiXCR, with one record for every CDR3 protein. The sample holds about 1.4 million distinct CDR3 sequences, roughly 60% seen once. The germline V gene encodes CDR1 DFQATT and CDR2 SNEGSKA (reference sequence). The CDR3 is 15 residues long. V shed 0 bases, J shed 2 bases, and the junction held 5 bases outside the gene matches. This clonotype has a handful of counts.

Specimen: blood. The TCR comes from a man aged 18 to 35 in good health. This chain connects TRBV20-1 to TRBJ2-3, with TRBD2 identical over 7 bases. The CDR3 region is CSARDLGGITDTQYF. CDR3 bases: TGCAGTGCTAGAGATCTGGGGGGGATCACAGATACGCAGTATTTT.